This T cell receptor (beta chain) is drawn from a study of cytomegalovirus exposure and HLA in healthy donors. Study-wide results and caveats: CMV serostatus was the sole immune exposure data available. By HLA locus, TCR association rates varied in a later analysis, with DRB1 showing the most and HLA-C the fewest. About 87% or about 30% of the time was how often most TCR beta V segments were productive, according to an earlier analysis.

PCR involved 60 Vbeta and 13 Jbeta primers. Sequencing used immunoSEQ multiplex PCR; TCRdb keeps in-frame clones, though not all of them. The sample lists over 80,000 clones; roughly 60% were seen once. The CDR3 has 15 residues. V shed 0 bases and J shed 0 bases, with 3 bases lying between them. In germline, CDR1 is LNHNV, CDR2 YYDKDF (reference sequence). Concerning this clone: As yet, its antigen is unknown.

The sequence was collected from a boy younger than 18 in good health and CMV-seropositive. The sequencing sample was made of PBMCs. The chain joins TRBV15 to TRBJ1-6, with D hard to call. CDR3 DNA sequence: TGTGCCACCAGCAGAGACAACTCCTATAATTCACCCCTCCACTTT. Translation: CATSRDNSYNSPLHF.